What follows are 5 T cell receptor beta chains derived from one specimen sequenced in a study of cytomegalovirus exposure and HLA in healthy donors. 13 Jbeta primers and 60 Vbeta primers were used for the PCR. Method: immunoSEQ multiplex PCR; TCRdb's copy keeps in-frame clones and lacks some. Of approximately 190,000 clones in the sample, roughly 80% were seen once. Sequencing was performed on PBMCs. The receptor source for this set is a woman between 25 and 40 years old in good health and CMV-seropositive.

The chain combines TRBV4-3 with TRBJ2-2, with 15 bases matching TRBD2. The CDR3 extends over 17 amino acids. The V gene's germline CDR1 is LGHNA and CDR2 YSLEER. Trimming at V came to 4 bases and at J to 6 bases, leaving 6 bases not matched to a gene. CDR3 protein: CASSLGLAGGAAGELFF. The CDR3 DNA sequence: TGCGCCAGCAGCCTTGGACTAGCGGGAGGGGCAGCCGGGGAGCTGTTTTTT.

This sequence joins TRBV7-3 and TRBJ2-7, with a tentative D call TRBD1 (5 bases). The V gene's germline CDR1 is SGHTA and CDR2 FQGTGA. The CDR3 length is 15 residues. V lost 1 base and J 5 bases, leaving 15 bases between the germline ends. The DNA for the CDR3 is TGTGCCAGCAGCTTAAGGGGTGGGGCTCTAAACGAGCAGTACTTC. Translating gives CASSLRGGALNEQYF.

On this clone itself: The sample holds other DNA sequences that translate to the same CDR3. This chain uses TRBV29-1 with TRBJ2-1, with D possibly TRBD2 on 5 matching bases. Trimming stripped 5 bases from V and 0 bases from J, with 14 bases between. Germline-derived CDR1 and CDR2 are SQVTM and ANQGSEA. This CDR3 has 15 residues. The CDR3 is CSVIGSASSYNEQFF. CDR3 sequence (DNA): TGCAGCGTTATTGGTAGCGCGAGCTCCTACAATGAGCAGTTCTTC.

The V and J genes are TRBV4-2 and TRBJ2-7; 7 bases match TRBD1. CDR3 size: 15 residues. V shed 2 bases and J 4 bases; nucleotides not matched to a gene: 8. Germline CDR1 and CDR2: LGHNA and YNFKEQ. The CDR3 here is CASSQNRQGGYEQYF. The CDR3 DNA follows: TGTGCCAGCAGCCAAAATAGACAGGGTGGGTACGAGCAGTACTTC.

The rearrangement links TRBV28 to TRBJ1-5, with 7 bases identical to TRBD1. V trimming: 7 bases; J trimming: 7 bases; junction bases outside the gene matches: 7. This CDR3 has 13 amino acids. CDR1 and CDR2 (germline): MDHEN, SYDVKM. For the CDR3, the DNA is TGTGCCAGCACCTGGACAGGTGCCCAGCCCCAGCATTTT. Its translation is CASTWTGAQPQHF.